This is a list of T cell receptor beta chains from one sample in a study of vaccination effects on CD4 cells after COVID-19. Sequencing was performed with immunoSEQ multiplex PCR; in TCRdb, only in-frame clones are kept and a portion is missing. The top ten hold about 4.7% of the sample, which has 55,000 to 90,000 clones, over 60% seen once. These receptors have no identified antigens. The sequencing used CD4+ T cells from PBMCs cultured with HIV peptides, collected before COVID-19 vaccination. These receptors all stem from a human donor who had a prior SARS-CoV-2 infection. CDR3s include the opening cysteine and the closing phenylalanine or tryptophan. D genes are given only for firm matches. Clone size appears in some rows only: once, few, many, or a class for an expanded clone.

V	size	J	D	DNA	CDR3
TRBV25-1	-	TRBJ2-7	-	TGTGCCAGCAGGGAGGACGCAGAGCAGTACTTC	CASREDAEQYF
TRBV20-1	few	TRBJ2-3	-	TGCAGTGGGGGGGGCACAGATACGCAGTATTTT	CSGGGTDTQYF
TRBV6-5	-	TRBJ1-2	-	TGTGCCAGCAGTTATAGGGGATATGGCTACACCTTC	CASSYRGYGYTF
TRBV5-1	-	TRBJ2-6	-	TGCGCCAGCAGCCAACTACCACTGACCTCTGGGGCCAACGTCCTGACTTTC	CASSQLPLTSGANVLTF
TRBV7-2	-	TRBJ2-5	TRBD2	TGTGCCAGCAGCTTAGGACTAGCGGGAGGACAAGAGACCCAGTACTTC	CASSLGLAGGQETQYF
TRBV2	-	TRBJ2-2	-	TGTGCCAGCAGGCGGAACACCGGGGAGCTGTTTTTT	CASRRNTGELFF
TRBV9	once	TRBJ2-5	-	TGTGCCAGCAGCCCAGGACAGACCCAAGAGACCCAGTACTTC	CASSPGQTQETQYF
TRBV2	-	TRBJ2-3	TRBD1	TGTGCCAGCAGCGGGGGACAGGGGGCGCGAATCACAGATACGCAGTATTTT	CASSGGQGARITDTQYF
TRBV6-5	-	TRBJ1-4	-	TGTGCCAGCAGCTCCAATGAAAAACTGTTTTTT	CASSSNEKLFF
TRBV6-6	few	TRBJ1-2	-	TGTGCCAGCAGTCCTACGGACAGTTACTATGGCTACACCTTC	CASSPTDSYYGYTF
TRBV3-1/TRBV3-2	-	TRBJ1-5	-	TGTGCCAGCAGCCAAGAGTCTAGGGGCCCTTATAGCAATCAGCCCCAGCATTTT	CASSQESRGPYSNQPQHF
TRBV7-8	-	TRBJ1-2	-	TGTGCCAGCAGCTTAGCGCTACAGGACTATGGCTACACCTTC	CASSLALQDYGYTF
TRBV6-6	once	TRBJ2-2	-	TGTGCCAGCAGCCTGAACACCGGGGAGCTGTTTTTT	CASSLNTGELFF
TRBV7-6	-	TRBJ2-7	TRBD2	TGTGCCAGCAGCTTAGCCCGTACTAGCGGGGACTCCTACGAGCAGTACTTC	CASSLARTSGDSYEQYF
TRBV24-1	-	TRBJ2-1	-	TGTGCCACCAGTGATTTGGCACCGAGCTCCTACAATGAGCAGTTCTTC	CATSDLAPSSYNEQFF
TRBV19	few	TRBJ2-5	-	TGTGCCAGTAGTTCAACAAGCTACGCCCGGGAGACCCAGTACTTC	CASSSTSYARETQYF
TRBV5-1	-	TRBJ2-7	TRBD2	TGCGCCAGCAGGTCGGGGGGTTATCTCTACGAGCAGTACTTC	CASRSGGYLYEQYF
TRBV6-2/TRBV6-3	-	TRBJ2-7	-	TGTGCCAGCAGTCGCCCCCGGACAGCGCAAAAGAGCTACGAGCAGTACTTC	CASSRPRTAQKSYEQYF
TRBV11-3	few	TRBJ2-1	-	TGTGCCAGCAGCCCGCTCCCCAGCGCACAATACAATGAGCAGTTCTTC	CASSPLPSAQYNEQFF
TRBV12-5	once	TRBJ2-3	TRBD2	TGTGCTAGTGGTCCGAATCCTGAAGGACTAGCGGGAGCAGATACGCAGTATTTT	CASGPNPEGLAGADTQYF
TRBV10-3	-	TRBJ2-2	-	TGTGCCATCCTGAGCACCATAACGGGGACCGGGGAGCTGTTTTTT	CAILSTITGTGELFF
TRBV7-2	few	TRBJ2-2	-	TGTGCCAGCAGCTTAACCACTAACACCGGGGAGCTGTTTTTT	CASSLTTNTGELFF
TRBV10-3	-	TRBJ2-1	-	TGTGCCATCAGGTATAGAGGTGGCGATGAGCAGTTCTTC	CAIRYRGGDEQFF
TRBV9	-	TRBJ1-1	-	TGTGCCAGCGAACCAACACTCAAGGCTGAAGCTTTCTTT	CASEPTLKAEAFF
TRBV6-1	-	TRBJ1-4	-	TGTGCCAGCAGTGAATGGGGGCTGGTGTTTTTT	CASSEWGLVFF
TRBV5-1	-	TRBJ2-2	-	TGCGCCAGCAGCTTGAGGGGACACAACACCGGGGAGCTGTTTTTT	CASSLRGHNTGELFF
TRBV2	-	TRBJ1-2	-	TGTGCCAGCAGTGTAGGAGGGCTTGGTGGCTACACCTTC	CASSVGGLGGYTF
TRBV2	-	TRBJ2-3	-	TGTGCCAGCAGTCGGAGCACAGATACGCAGTATTTT	CASSRSTDTQYF